One and the same sample provided the 17 T cell receptor beta chains below, sequenced in a study of patients and donors after allogeneic stem cell transplantation. TCRdb re-called the RT-PCR reads through MiXCR, storing one row per CDR3 protein. This table holds approximately 140,000 distinct CDR3 sequences, about two fifths found once. The sequenced material came from blood, either unsorted or a sorted T cell fraction (not recorded which). Receptors originate from a human donor who was either an allogeneic HSCT recipient or a stem cell or donor lymphocyte infusion donor (not recorded which). It is not recorded whose cells these are; they may come from a transplant donor.

This clonotype appeared a single time. The V and J genes are TRBV20-1 and TRBJ2-2, with D hard to call. Deletions cut 2 bases from V and 0 bases from J, with 10 bases between. Germline V gene sequence: CDR1 DFQATT, CDR2 SNEGSKA (reference sequence). CDR3 length equals 15 residues. CDR3: CSARSWQANTGELFF. The DNA for the CDR3 is TGCAGTGCTAGAAGTTGGCAGGCGAACACCGGGGAGCTGTTTTTT.

This clonotype was counted between two and nine times. The gene calls are TRBV9 and TRBJ1-6, with D tentatively TRBD1 (6 bases). V was pared by 4 bases and J by 5 bases, with 10 bases between. CDR1 and CDR2 from the germline V gene are SGDLS and YYNGEE. The CDR3 runs 14 residues. The CDR3 DNA reads TGTGCCAGCAGCCCCCGGACAGATAATTCACCCCTCCACTTT. Amino acid sequence: CASSPRTDNSPLHF.

This clonotype was counted many times. In DNA, the CDR3 is TGTGCCAGCAGTAGAGGGGGGTTAGTCAACTATGGCTACACCTTC. Amino acid sequence: CASSRGGLVNYGYTF. V gene TRBV12-3 or TRBV12-4 combines with J gene TRBJ1-2; possibly TRBD1 for D (6 bases). The CDR3 totals 15 residues. V was clipped by 5 bases and J by 2 bases, with 15 bases between them.

The chain couples TRBV4-1 to TRBJ1-6; no clear D. Trimming removed 3 bases from V and 8 bases from J, with 11 bases in between. This CDR3 has 14 residues. The germline V gene has CDR1 MGHRA and CDR2 YSYEKL. The CDR3 DNA is TGCGCCAGCAGCCAGATCCGGCGTGATTCACCCCTCCACTTT. It is translated as CASSQIRRDSPLHF.

The gene calls are TRBV27 and TRBJ2-1; D possibly corresponds to TRBD2 (7 bases). Germline lookup yields CDR1 MNHEY and CDR2 SMNVEV (reference sequence). The germline V and J ends were trimmed by 6 bases and 10 bases, with 19 bases remaining between them. The CDR3 length is 14 residues. The CDR3 sequence: CASRAGAPPEEQFF. As DNA, the CDR3 is TGTGCCAGCAGGGCGGGGGCCCCTCCGGAAGAGCAGTTCTTC.

This clonotype appeared a few times. The V call is TRBV20-1, the J call TRBJ1-4; a weak D match, TRBD1 (5 bases). From germline, CDR1 is DFQATT and CDR2 SNEGSKA (reference sequence). V was pared by 7 bases and J by 5 bases, with 17 bases between. The CDR3 has 14 amino acids. The DNA of the CDR3 is TGCAGTGTTCCGGGGCCCTCGCTCAATGAAAAACTGTTTTTT. Translated, it gives CSVPGPSLNEKLFF.

The chain is built from TRBV4-3 and TRBJ1-4; D is unresolved. The CDR3 consists of 16 residues. The V and J ends lost 0 bases and 5 bases respectively, with 13 bases between them. CDR1 and CDR2 (germline): LGHNA, YSLEER. This chain's CDR3 is CASSQDWAGGNEKLFF. The CDR3 coding sequence is TGCGCCAGCAGCCAAGATTGGGCAGGAGGAAATGAAAAACTGTTTTTT.

The chain carries TRBV5-5 and TRBJ2-7; no firm D call. Germline CDR1 reads SGHKS; CDR2 reads YYEKEE (reference sequence). The CDR3 loop spans 16 amino acids. Trimming shortened V by 4 bases and J by 2 bases, and 19 bases separated the two germline ends. DNA of the CDR3: TGTGCCAGCAGCGTCCCGGTTGCATCCACAGCCTACGAGCAGTACTTC. This translates into CASSVPVASTAYEQYF. Full variable domain (rest looked up from reference TRBV5-5 and TRBJ2-7): DAGVTQSPTHLIKTRGQQVTLRCSPISGHKSVSWYQQVLGQGPQFIFQYYEKEERGRGNFPDRFSARQFPNYSSELNVNALLLGDSALYLCASSVPVASTAYEQYFGPGTRLTVT.

The chain recombines TRBV20-1 with TRBJ1-1; D ambiguous. Per germline, CDR1 DFQATT and CDR2 SNEGSKA (reference sequence). The V end was cut by 6 bases, the J end by 4 bases, with 18 bases between. The CDR3 runs 14 residues. The CDR3 here is CSATQVVVITEAFF. CDR3 nucleotide sequence: TGCAGTGCAACGCAGGTGGTGGTTATCACTGAAGCTTTCTTT.

The chain links TRBV4-2 to TRBJ1-1, with D hard to call. The V end lost 0 bases, the J end lost 4 bases, and 9 bases lay between the germline ends. The germline V gene has CDR1 LGHNA and CDR2 YNFKEQ. The CDR3 length is 14 residues. For the CDR3, the DNA is TGTGCCAGCAGCCAAGAAGGGTTTTTCACTGAAGCTTTCTTT. Translation: CASSQEGFFTEAFF.

J is TRBJ1-4 and V is TRBV3-1; D gene ambiguous. CDR1 LGHDT and CDR2 YNNKEL come from the germline V gene (reference sequence). Trimming took 3 bases from V and 4 from J, leaving 9 bases between them. There are 14 residues in the CDR3. The CDR3 nucleotides read TGTGCCAGCAGCCACAGCGGTTATAATGAAAAACTGTTTTTT. Translation: CASSHSGYNEKLFF.

This chain links TRBV7-8 with TRBJ1-4, with D perhaps TRBD1 (6 bases). Germline CDR1 is SGHVS and CDR2 is FQNEAQ. The germline V and J ends were trimmed by 2 bases and 4 bases, with 11 bases remaining between them. This CDR3 spans 15 amino acids. CDR3 DNA: TGTGCCAGCAGCTTATGGGGGCCGCTTAATGAAAAACTGTTTTTT. It is translated as CASSLWGPLNEKLFF.

This clonotype was seen ten or more times. V usage is TRBV20-1 and J usage is TRBJ1-5; D is possibly TRBD1 (5 bases). Germline values: CDR1 DFQATT, CDR2 SNEGSKA (reference sequence). V lost 3 bases and J lost 6, with 15 bases in between. CDR3 length equals 14 residues. The CDR3 region has the DNA TGCAGTGCTAGTTGGCAGGGAGGTCGTCAGCCCCAGCATTTT. Translating gives CSASWQGGRQPQHF.

In this sample, this clonotype turned up once. V is TRBV28 and J is TRBJ1-2, with D perhaps TRBD1 (6 bases). Trimming removed 2 bases at V and 7 bases at J, with 14 bases between. Germline CDR1 is MDHEN and CDR2 is SYDVKM. This CDR3 has 14 amino acids. The CDR3 nucleotides read TGTGCCAGCAGTTTACCCCTCAGGGGAGGTGGCTACACCTTC. Its translation is CASSLPLRGGGYTF.

This sequence joins TRBV9 and TRBJ1-1; a weak D match, TRBD1 (5 bases). The ends were cut back, 6 bases at V and 7 bases at J, with 16 bases in the middle. The length of the CDR3 is 13 residues. CDR1 and CDR2 (germline): SGDLS, YYNGEE. CDR3 bases: TGTGCCAGCAAGGCAGGGCTCAGAGGTGAAGCTTTCTTT. It specifies CASKAGLRGEAFF.

This clonotype was detected a few times. CDR3 sequence reads: CSARELIGNQPQHF. The CDR3 region has the DNA TGCAGTGCTAGGGAACTGATAGGCAATCAGCCCCAGCATTTT. The chain couples TRBV20-1 to TRBJ1-5, with D uncertain. Germline assignment: CDR1 DFQATT and CDR2 SNEGSKA (reference sequence). With 3 bases removed from V and 2 bases from J, the gap between germline ends came to 11 bases. The CDR3 contains 14 residues.

In this sample, this clonotype turned up a few times. The chain couples TRBV7-9 to TRBJ1-6, with D maybe TRBD1 (6 bases). From germline, CDR1 is SEHNR and CDR2 FQNEAQ (reference sequence). Trimming took 1 base from V and 7 from J, leaving 11 bases between them. The CDR3 is 15 amino acids. The CDR3 spells CASSLETGGNSPLHF. The CDR3 DNA sequence: TGTGCCAGCAGCTTAGAGACAGGCGGGAATTCACCCCTCCACTTT.